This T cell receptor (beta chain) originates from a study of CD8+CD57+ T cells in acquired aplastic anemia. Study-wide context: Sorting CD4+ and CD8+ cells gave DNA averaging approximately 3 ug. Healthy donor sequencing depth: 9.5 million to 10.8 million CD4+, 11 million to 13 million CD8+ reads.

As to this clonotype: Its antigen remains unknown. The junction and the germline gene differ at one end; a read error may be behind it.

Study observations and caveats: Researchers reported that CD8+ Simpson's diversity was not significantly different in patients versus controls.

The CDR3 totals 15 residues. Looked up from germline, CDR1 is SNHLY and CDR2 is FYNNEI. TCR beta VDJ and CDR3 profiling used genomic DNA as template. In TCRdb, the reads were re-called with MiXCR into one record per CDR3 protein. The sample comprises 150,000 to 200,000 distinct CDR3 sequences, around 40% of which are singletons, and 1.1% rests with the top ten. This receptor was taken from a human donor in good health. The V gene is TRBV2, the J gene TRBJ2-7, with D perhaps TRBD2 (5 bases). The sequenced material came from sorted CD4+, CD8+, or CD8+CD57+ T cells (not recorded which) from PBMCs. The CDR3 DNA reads TGTGCCAGCAGCTTATGGACTTCCTCTTCCTACGGGCAGTACTTC. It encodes CASSLWTSSSYGQYF.